A selection of T cell receptor beta chains follows, all from one sample in a study of T cell responses to AZD1222 COVID-19 vaccine. The method was immunoSEQ multiplex PCR; TCRdb's version includes in-frame clones alone and lacks a portion of them. The table lists 150,000 to 200,000 clones, 92% of them singletons. This specimen consisted of peripheral blood, obtained on day 0 of AZD1222 vaccination. The receptors shown here come from an adult in good health. The CDR3 runs from the conserved cysteine through the conserved F or W. A D gene is named only where the DNA matches it firmly. Clone size is given for some rows only: seen once, a few or many times, or a class if the clone is expanded.

d_call,v_call,clone_size,j_call,cdr3_aa,cdr3_nt
-,TRBV6-5,-,TRBJ2-7,CASSTRHGSYEQYF,TGTGCCAGTTCCACTAGACACGGATCCTACGAGCAGTACTTC
-,TRBV19,-,TRBJ1-5,CASRTTGASNQPQHF,TGTGCCAGTAGGACCACCGGGGCCAGCAATCAGCCCCAGCATTTT
-,TRBV3-1/TRBV3-2,-,TRBJ2-2,CASSSRGGLNTGELFF,TGTGCCAGCAGCTCAAGGGGGGGCCTGAACACCGGGGAGCTGTTTTTT
-,TRBV21-1,-,TRBJ2-1,CASSLDRKNNEQFF,TGTGCCAGCAGCTTGGACAGAAAAAACAATGAGCAGTTCTTC
-,TRBV6-1,-,TRBJ2-7,CASSEARKYYEQYF,TGTGCCAGCAGTGAAGCGCGAAAGTACTACGAGCAGTACTTC
TRBD2,TRBV19,-,TRBJ2-1,CASSIPRTGRAWEQFF,TGTGCCAGTAGTATCCCCCGTACCGGGAGGGCCTGGGAGCAGTTCTTC
-,TRBV7-6,-,TRBJ2-3,CASSLGVASSTDTQYF,TGTGCCAGCAGCTTAGGGGTAGCCTCTAGCACAGATACGCAGTATTTT
TRBD2,TRBV12-5,-,TRBJ2-1,CASGPQRGGDNEQFF,TGTGCTAGTGGTCCCCAGCGGGGGGGCGACAATGAGCAGTTCTTC
-,TRBV7-2,-,TRBJ1-4,CASSLVVQPTNEKLFF,TGTGCCAGCAGCTTAGTTGTTCAGCCAACTAATGAAAAACTGTTTTTT
TRBD2,TRBV5-1,-,TRBJ2-1,CASSLASGSHGEQFF,TGCGCCAGCAGCTTGGCTAGCGGGAGTCACGGTGAGCAGTTCTTC
-,TRBV2,-,TRBJ2-1,CASTPGRGSYNEQFF,TGTGCCAGCACCCCGGGCCGGGGCTCCTACAATGAGCAGTTCTTC
-,TRBV10-2,-,TRBJ1-3,CASSEYSSGNTIYF,TGCGCCAGCAGTGAGTACAGCTCTGGAAACACCATATATTTT
-,TRBV12-3/TRBV12-4,-,TRBJ2-1,CASSLTGSGEQFF,TGTGCCAGCAGTCTTACAGGGTCGGGTGAGCAGTTCTTC
TRBD1,TRBV19,-,TRBJ1-2,CASSYQQGARNYGYTF,TGTGCCAGTAGTTACCAACAGGGGGCGCGAAACTATGGCTACACCTTC
TRBD1,TRBV25-1,-,TRBJ2-7,CASSVDRGSEQYF,TGTGCCAGCAGTGTGGACAGGGGTAGCGAGCAGTACTTC
TRBD1,TRBV7-9,-,TRBJ1-2,CASSLHSGTGDGYTF,TGTGCCAGCAGCTTACACTCCGGGACAGGGGATGGCTACACCTTC
TRBD2,TRBV7-2,-,TRBJ2-1,CASSPVARGVSGRALGQFF,TGTGCCAGCAGCCCAGTGGCCAGGGGAGTTAGCGGGAGAGCGTTGGGGCAGTTCTTC
-,TRBV19,once,TRBJ2-1,CASGKLYNEQFF,TGTGCCAGCGGGAAACTCTACAATGAGCAGTTCTTC
-,TRBV5-1,-,TRBJ2-3,CASSLAYTDTQYF,TGCGCCAGCAGCTTGGCCTACACAGATACGCAGTATTTT
-,TRBV27,-,TRBJ1-1,CASSLMGYMNTEAFF,TGTGCCAGCAGTTTAATGGGGTACATGAACACTGAAGCTTTCTTT
TRBD1,TRBV6-1,-,TRBJ1-2,CASSEENRGAYGYTF,TGTGCCAGCAGTGAAGAAAACAGGGGTGCCTATGGCTACACCTTC
TRBD2,TRBV30,-,TRBJ2-1,CAWSVLAGVSEQFF,TGTGCCTGGAGTGTACTAGCGGGGGTTAGTGAGCAGTTCTTC
TRBD1,TRBV28,-,TRBJ1-2,CASSLPGPGQGAGGYTF,TGTGCCAGCAGCCTCCCTGGCCCGGGACAGGGGGCTGGGGGCTACACCTTC
TRBD1,TRBV5-1,-,TRBJ1-4,CASGQGSTNEKLFF,TGCGCCAGCGGACAGGGTTCAACTAATGAAAAACTGTTTTTT
TRBD1,TRBV6-5,-,TRBJ2-3,CASIRQGTDTQYF,TGTGCCAGCATTCGACAGGGAACAGATACGCAGTATTTT
TRBD2,TRBV10-3,-,TRBJ2-7,CAISAGTSGGTYEQYF,TGTGCCATCAGTGCCGGGACTAGCGGAGGTACCTACGAGCAGTACTTC
TRBD2,TRBV4-1,-,TRBJ2-7,CASSRDYPYEQYF,TGCGCCAGCAGCCGGGACTACCCGTACGAGCAGTACTTC